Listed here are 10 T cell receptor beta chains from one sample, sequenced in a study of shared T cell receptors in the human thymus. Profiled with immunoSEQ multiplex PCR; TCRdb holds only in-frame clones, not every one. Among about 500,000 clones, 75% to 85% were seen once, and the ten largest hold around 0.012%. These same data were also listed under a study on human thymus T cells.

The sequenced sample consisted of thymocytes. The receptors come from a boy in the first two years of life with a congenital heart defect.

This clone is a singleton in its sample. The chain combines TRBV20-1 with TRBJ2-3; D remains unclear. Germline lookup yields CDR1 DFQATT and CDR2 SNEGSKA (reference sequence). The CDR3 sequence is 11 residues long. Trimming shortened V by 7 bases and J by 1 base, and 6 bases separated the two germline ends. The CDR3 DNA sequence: TGCAGTGATGGGCGCACAGATACGCAGTATTTT. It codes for CSDGRTDTQYF.

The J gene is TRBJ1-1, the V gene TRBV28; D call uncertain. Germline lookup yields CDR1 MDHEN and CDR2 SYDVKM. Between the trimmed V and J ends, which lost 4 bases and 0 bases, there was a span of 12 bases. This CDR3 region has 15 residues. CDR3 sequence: CASSSGRIMNTEAFF. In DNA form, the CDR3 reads TGTGCCAGCAGTTCTGGCAGAATCATGAACACTGAAGCTTTCTTT.

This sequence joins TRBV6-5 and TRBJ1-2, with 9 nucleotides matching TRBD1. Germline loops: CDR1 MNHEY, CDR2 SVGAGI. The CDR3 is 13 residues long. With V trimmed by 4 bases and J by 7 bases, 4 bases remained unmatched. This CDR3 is CASSSPGQGGYTF. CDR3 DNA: TGTGCCAGCAGTTCTCCGGGACAGGGTGGCTACACCTTC.

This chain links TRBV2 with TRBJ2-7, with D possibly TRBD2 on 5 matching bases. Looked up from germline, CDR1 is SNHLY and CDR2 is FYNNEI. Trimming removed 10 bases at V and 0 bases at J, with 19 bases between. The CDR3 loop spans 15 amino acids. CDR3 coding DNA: TGTGCCACCGGAGGTGCACACATCGTCTCCTACGAGCAGTACTTC. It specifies CATGGAHIVSYEQYF.

The CDR3 loop reads CASSLMETGPLTPYEQYF. The CDR3 DNA reads TGTGCCAGCAGCTTAATGGAGACAGGACCCCTCACCCCCTACGAGCAGTACTTC. The chain is built from TRBV7-8 and TRBJ2-7, with D maybe TRBD1 (6 bases). There are 18 residues in the CDR3. V dropped 2 bases and J dropped 2 bases, with 22 bases sitting between them. Per the germline V gene, CDR1 is SGHVS and CDR2 is FQNEAQ.

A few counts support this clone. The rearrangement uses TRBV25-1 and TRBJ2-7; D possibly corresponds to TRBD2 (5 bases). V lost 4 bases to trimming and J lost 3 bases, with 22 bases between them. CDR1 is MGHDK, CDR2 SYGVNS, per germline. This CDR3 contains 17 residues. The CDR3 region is CASSGGDSRRIYYEQYF. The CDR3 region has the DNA TGTGCCAGCAGTGGGGGAGATAGTCGGAGGATCTACTACGAGCAGTACTTC.

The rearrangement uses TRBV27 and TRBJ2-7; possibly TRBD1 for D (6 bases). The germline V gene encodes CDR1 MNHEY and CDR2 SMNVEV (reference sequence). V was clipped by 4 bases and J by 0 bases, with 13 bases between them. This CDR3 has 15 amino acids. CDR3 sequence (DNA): TGTGCCAGCAGTTCTCATCAGGGGAGCTCCTACGAGCAGTACTTC. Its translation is CASSSHQGSSYEQYF.

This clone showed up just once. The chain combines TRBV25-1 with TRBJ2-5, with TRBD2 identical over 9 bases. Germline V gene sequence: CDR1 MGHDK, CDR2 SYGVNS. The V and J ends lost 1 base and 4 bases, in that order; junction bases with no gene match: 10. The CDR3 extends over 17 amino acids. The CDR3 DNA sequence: TGTGCCAGCAGTGAATTTGGGGTAGCGGGAGTGAGAGAGACCCAGTACTTC. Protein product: CASSEFGVAGVRETQYF.

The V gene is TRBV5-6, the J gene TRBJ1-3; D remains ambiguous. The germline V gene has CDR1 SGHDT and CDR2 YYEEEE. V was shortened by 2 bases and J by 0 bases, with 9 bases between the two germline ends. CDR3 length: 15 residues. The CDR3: CASSFGPSSGNTIYF. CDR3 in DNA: TGTGCCAGCAGCTTCGGTCCGAGCTCTGGAAACACCATATATTTT.

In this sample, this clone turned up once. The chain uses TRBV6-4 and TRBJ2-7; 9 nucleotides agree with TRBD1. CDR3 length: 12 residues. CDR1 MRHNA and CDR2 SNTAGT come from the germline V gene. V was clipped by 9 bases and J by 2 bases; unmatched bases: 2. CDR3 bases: TGTGCCAGGACAGGGGGTCCCTACGAGCAGTACTTC. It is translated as CARTGGPYEQYF.